The 15 T cell receptor beta chains listed next were all sequenced from one sample in a study of shared clonotypes between healthy human individuals. Some clones are missing from TCRdb's copy, which holds only in-frame ones; the method was immunoSEQ multiplex PCR. The sample includes approximately 2,000,000 clones, approximately 92% seen only once; the top ten take more than 1.5%. Naive-designated CD8 cells lacked CD45RO, were positively enriched for CCR7, and omitted terminally differentiated effector memory CD45RA+ cells. The material sequenced was naive CD8+ T cells from PBMCs. Receptor source: a man younger than 30 in good health. Some clones in this sample may be carry-over from other donors' samples.

The rearrangement links TRBV5-5 to TRBJ2-3, with 9 bases that match TRBD2. CDR1 is SGHKS and CDR2 is YYEKEE in the germline V gene (reference sequence). Trimming at V came to 4 bases and at J to 5 bases, leaving 11 bases not matched to a gene. The CDR3 spans 16 residues. CDR3 residues: CASSPRLAELLDTQYF. In DNA form, the CDR3 reads TGTGCCAGCAGCCCGAGACTAGCGGAGTTGTTAGATACGCAGTATTTT.

J is TRBJ1-3 and V is TRBV11-2; D gene ambiguous. Trimming stripped 5 bases from V and 0 bases from J, with 14 bases between. The CDR3 is made up of 16 amino acids. In germline, CDR1 is SGHAT, CDR2 FQNNGV. The CDR3 DNA is TGTGCCAGCAGCCTAGTACACGGCCACTCTGGAAACACCATATATTTT. Encoded protein: CASSLVHGHSGNTIYF.

The V call is TRBV10-3, the J call TRBJ2-7; 9 bases agree with TRBD2. The J segment lost 1 base and the V segment lost 6 bases, leaving 13 bases of the junction unmatched. Germline V CDR1 and CDR2: ENHRY, SYGVKD. The CDR3 has 17 residues. DNA of the CDR3: TGTGCCATCAGCGTGGCTAGCGGGAAGGAAGCGTCCTACGAGCAGTACTTC. Translating it yields CAISVASGKEASYEQYF.

The CDR3 region is CASSQERGGTEAFF. The CDR3 DNA reads TGCGCCAGCAGCCAAGAACGGGGCGGTACTGAAGCTTTCTTT. The chain uses TRBV4-1 and TRBJ1-1, with D perhaps TRBD1 (5 bases). With 0 bases removed from V and 5 bases from J, the gap between germline ends came to 10 bases. The CDR3 spans 14 residues. Germline CDR1 is MGHRA and CDR2 is YSYEKL.

The gene calls are TRBV5-4 and TRBJ1-2, with no clear D. V was pared by 3 bases and J by 3 bases, with 9 bases between. The CDR3 runs 13 residues. CDR1 and CDR2 from the germline V gene are SGHNT and YYREEE (reference sequence). The CDR3 loop reads CASSSGRDYGYTF. The CDR3 nucleotides read TGTGCCAGCAGCTCCGGCAGAGACTATGGCTACACCTTC.

The chain is built from TRBV21-1 and TRBJ2-7; the tabulated D call, TRBD2, remains unverified against the DNA. TRBV21-1 is listed as a pseudogene. There are 16 residues in the CDR3. Here the CDR3 reads CASSITGLAGGYEQYF. The CDR3 coding sequence is TGTGCCAGCAGCATAACCGGTCTAGCGGGAGGTTACGAGCAGTACTTC.

This rearrangement joins TRBV6-6 to TRBJ2-1; possibly TRBD1 for D (6 bases). Germline CDR1 is MNHNY and CDR2 is SVGAGI (reference sequence). The CDR3 contains 14 residues. V lost 5 bases to trimming and J lost 4 bases, with 12 bases between them. The CDR3 coding sequence is TGTGCCAGCAGTCACAACAGGGAATACAATGAGCAGTTCTTC. Amino acids: CASSHNREYNEQFF.

This rearrangement joins TRBV7-9 to TRBJ2-4; weak D call: TRBD2 (6 bases). Trimming took off 2 bases at V and 5 bases at J, with 13 bases between the two ends. The CDR3 consists of 15 residues. Germline V gives CDR1 SEHNR, CDR2 FQNEAQ (reference sequence). CDR3 sequence reads: CASSLRRDLENIQYF. CDR3 in DNA: TGTGCCAGCAGCTTAAGGAGGGATCTGGAAAACATTCAGTACTTC.

The V and J genes are TRBV13 and TRBJ2-1; D perhaps matches TRBD2 (6 bases). The V and J ends lost 4 bases and 0 bases respectively, with 16 bases between them. The CDR3 covers 17 residues. The V gene's germline CDR1 is PRHDT and CDR2 FYEKMQ (reference sequence). In DNA form, the CDR3 reads TGTGCCAGCAGCTCCGCCCCGGGGGTGGGCTCCTACAATGAGCAGTTCTTC. It yields the protein CASSSAPGVGSYNEQFF.

The chain is built from TRBV14 and TRBJ2-1, with TRBD2 identical over 7 bases. This CDR3 comprises 15 residues. Germline V gene lookup returns CDR1 SGHDN and CDR2 FVKESK. V trimming: 1 base; J trimming: 0 bases; junction bases outside the gene matches: 0. The CDR3 DNA sequence: TGTGCCAGCAGCCAAGCGGGAGGCTCCTACAATGAGCAGTTCTTC. Its protein product is CASSQAGGSYNEQFF.

The chain carries TRBV10-3 and TRBJ2-2; 8 bases are a match to TRBD2. The ends lost 2 bases at V and 7 bases at J; junction bases unmatched: 12. Germline CDR1 reads ENHRY; CDR2 reads SYGVKD. CDR3 length: 17 residues. This CDR3 is CAISEVVSGTPHGELFF. The CDR3 DNA sequence: TGTGCCATCAGTGAGGTCGTTAGCGGGACCCCTCACGGGGAGCTGTTTTTT.

This clone was counted once. The chain joins TRBV28 to TRBJ2-7; maybe TRBD1 (6 bases). There are 13 residues in the CDR3. CDR1 and CDR2 (germline): MDHEN, SYDVKM. V was shortened by 5 bases and J by 4 bases, with 12 bases between the two germline ends. The CDR3 region has the DNA TGTGCCAGCAGTATCCTGACAGGTTACGAGCAGTACTTC. Protein product: CASSILTGYEQYF.

DNA for the CDR3: TGTGCCAGCAGACGAAATAGCGGGAGCTCCTACAATGAGCAGTTCTTC. This gives the protein CASRRNSGSSYNEQFF. This chain uses TRBV7-9 with TRBJ2-1; 9 nucleotides agree with TRBD2. CDR1 is SEHNR, CDR2 FQNEAQ, per germline (reference sequence). There are 16 residues in the CDR3. The J segment lost 0 bases and the V segment lost 6 bases, leaving 6 bases of the junction unmatched.

The chain combines TRBV2 with TRBJ1-6; D is perhaps TRBD1 (5 bases). V was pared by 8 bases and J by 10 bases, with 12 bases between. The CDR3 loop spans 12 amino acids. In germline, CDR1 is SNHLY, CDR2 FYNNEI. This CDR3 is CASDRRSSPLHF. The CDR3 DNA follows: TGTGCCAGCGACAGAAGATCCTCACCCCTCCACTTT.

CDR3 region: CASSSELSGGTTDTQYF. For the CDR3, the DNA is TGTGCCAGCAGTTCCGAATTGAGCGGGGGCACCACAGATACGCAGTATTTT. The V call is TRBV27, the J call TRBJ2-3; the match to TRBD2 covers 8 bases. With 4 bases clipped from V and 2 bases from J, the junction kept 11 bases outside the gene matches. The germline CDR1 and CDR2 sequences are MNHEY and SMNVEV (reference sequence). CDR3 length: 17 amino acids.